This T cell receptor beta chain originates from a study of blood T cell repertoires in COVID-19. In the study overall: Whether acute or convalescent, the COVID-19 samples came from the United States, Italy and Spain. Sources were T cells, B-cell-depleted T cells, or PBMCs; the material itself was cDNA or gDNA.

Some clones are missing from TCRdb's copy, which holds only in-frame ones; the method was immunoSEQ multiplex PCR. The sample contains fewer than 150,000 clones, almost 90% of which appear only once. In regard to this clone: An end of the junction does not agree with germline; a read error may underlie this.

This TCR was sampled from a man in his fifties or sixties with active or convalescent COVID-19. Sequenced sample: peripheral blood.

The CDR3 is CASSYSRRLAPNSGYF. The CDR3 region has the DNA TGTGCCAGCAGTTACTCGAGGCGACTAGCGCCGAATTCCGGGTATTTC. V and J are TRBV6-5 and TRBJ2-7; 8 bases are shared with TRBD2. The CDR3 covers 16 residues. The V gene's germline CDR1 is MNHEY and CDR2 SVGAGI.